The 21 T cell receptor delta chains below were found in one sample sequenced in a study of gamma-delta chains in newborns, infants, children. TCRdb re-called the reads using CATT. The sample carries about 15,000 delta-chain clones, 7.3% recorded once. What was sequenced was blood. All receptors derive from a child who was a newborn, infant or young child, either healthy, febrile or measles-vaccinated (not recorded which).

This clone was seen a few times. The CDR3 bases are TGTGCCTGTGACGCTATGGGGGATATCGCCCCGTACACCGATAAACTCATCTTT. Translating it yields CACDAMGDIAPYTDKLIF. The genes are TRDV2 and TRDJ1; 9 nucleotides align to TRDD3. Looked up from germline, CDR1 is GEAIGNYY and CDR2 is EKD. After removal of 3 bases from V and 0 bases from J, the junction contained 13 bases not matched to a gene. This CDR3 has 18 amino acids.

This clone showed up just a few times. The V gene is TRDV2, the J gene TRDJ2; TRDD3 matches at 9 bases. The CDR3 has 18 amino acids. The J segment lost 0 bases and the V segment lost 4 bases, leaving 11 bases of the junction unmatched. Germline values: CDR1 GEAIGNYY, CDR2 EKD. This chain's CDR3 is CACDNLLGDPALTAQLFF. The CDR3 DNA sequence: TGTGCCTGTGATAACTTACTGGGGGACCCAGCTTTGACAGCACAACTCTTCTTT.

Only a few counts were recorded for this clone. One end of the junction does not line up with germline, which may come from a read error. The chain is built from TRDV2 and TRDJ3; 13 bases line up with TRDD3. Germline CDR1 reads GEAIGNYY; CDR2 reads EKD. The CDR3 has 19 residues. In DNA, the CDR3 is TGTGCCTGTGACAAGTACTGGGGGATACGCTCCTGGGACACCCGACAGGTGTTTTTC. This encodes CACDKYWGIRSWDTRQVFF.

By sample share, this clone is medium-sized. This same CDR3 is encoded by further DNA sequences in the sample. The chain couples TRDV2 to TRDJ3, with 8 positions matching TRDD3. CDR3 length: 19 amino acids. With 0 bases clipped from V and 0 bases from J, the junction kept 6 bases outside the gene matches. The germline gives CDR1 GEAIGNYY, CDR2 EKD. The CDR3 nucleotides are TGTGCCTGTGACACCGTACTGGGGGTCAGCTCCTGGGACACCCGACAGATGTTTTTC. Translation gives CACDTVLGVSSWDTRQMFF.

By sample share, this clone is medium-sized (0.01 to 0.1%). This chain joins TRDV2 and TRDJ3, with 13 bases aligning to TRDD3. Germline trimming cut 3 bases from V and 2 bases from J; bases unmatched to any gene: 6. Germline CDR1 reads GEAIGNYY; CDR2 reads EKD. The CDR3 totals 19 residues. CDR3 amino acids: CACDVLGDTRTWDTRQMFF. CDR3 in DNA: TGTGCCTGTGACGTACTGGGGGATACGCGCACCTGGGACACCCGACAGATGTTTTTC.

Regarding this clone: This may be a read error: a much more frequent sequence differs by one nucleotide. This chain links TRDV2 with TRDJ3, with TRDD3 matching over 10 bases. The CDR3 has 17 amino acids. Germline V gives CDR1 GEAIGNYY, CDR2 EKD. With 0 bases clipped from V and 3 bases from J, the junction kept 1 base outside the gene matches. CDR3 residues: CACDTGGIRWDTRQMFF. The CDR3, as DNA: TGTGCCTGTGACACCGGGGGGATACGCTGGGACACCCGACAGATGTTTTTC.

By share, this clone counts as medium-sized (0.01 to 0.1%). Other DNA sequences of this sample code for an identical CDR3. The CDR3 loop reads CACDVLGDTSSWDTRQMFF. CDR3 nucleotide sequence: TGTGCCTGTGACGTACTGGGGGATACGAGCTCCTGGGACACCCGACAGATGTTTTTC. The gene calls are TRDV2 and TRDJ3; 13 positions agree with TRDD3. After removal of 3 bases from V and 0 bases from J, the junction contained 4 bases not matched to a gene. This CDR3 comprises 19 residues. Germline-derived CDR1 and CDR2 are GEAIGNYY and EKD.

Note on this clone: This sequence may be a read error, since a much larger clone differs from it by one base. The sample carries other DNA sequences with the same CDR3. The CDR3 is CACDTVGGSSWDTRQMFF. CDR3 nucleotide sequence: TGTGCCTGTGACACCGTAGGGGGGTCTTCCTGGGACACCCGACAGATGTTTTTC. V is TRDV2 and J is TRDJ3, with a weak D call TRDD3 (5 bases). Germline V gene lookup returns CDR1 GEAIGNYY and CDR2 EKD. Deletions cut 0 bases from V and 1 base from J, with 12 bases between. CDR3 length: 18 residues.

Of note for this clone: Sequence at one end of the junction differs from germline and may be a read error. The same CDR3 can be traced to other DNA sequences in this sample. This rearrangement joins TRDV2 to TRDJ3, with 13 bases fitting TRDD3. Germline V gene sequence: CDR1 GEAIGNYY, CDR2 EKD. The CDR3 has 21 amino acids. The CDR3 protein is CACDTLLGDTRSSWDTRQMFF. In DNA, the CDR3 is TGCGCCTGTGACACTCTACTGGGGGATACGCGCAGCTCCTGGGACACCCGACAGATGTTTTTC.

The chain joins TRDV1 to TRDJ1; 9 positions match TRDD3. CDR1 TSWWSYY and CDR2 QGS come from the germline V gene. There are 24 residues in the CDR3. The ends lost 3 bases at V and 0 bases at J; junction bases unmatched: 29. For the CDR3, the DNA is TGTGCTCTTGGGGATGCGCCTTCCGGAGGGTTCGCCGGCGGGAACTGGGGGAACACCGATAAACTCATCTTT. Translated: CALGDAPSGGFAGGNWGNTDKLIF.

A few counts support this clone. The V call is TRDV1, the J call TRDJ1, with 10 bases matching TRDD3. There are 15 residues in the CDR3. The trim removed 2 bases at V and 2 bases at J, leaving 2 bases unmatched. The germline gives CDR1 TSWWSYY, CDR2 QGS. The CDR3 here is CALGEGGYATDKLIF. In nucleotides, the CDR3 is TGTGCTCTTGGGGAAGGGGGATACGCGACCGATAAACTCATCTTT.

Notes on this clone: TCRdb's entry gives the protein of a much larger clone, which mismatches this DNA's translation at residue 10, likely from a read error; the protein reported here is translated from the DNA. The rearrangement uses TRDV2 and TRDJ3; 11 nucleotides line up with TRDD3. CDR1 is GEAIGNYY, CDR2 EKD, per germline. The CDR3 loop spans 17 amino acids. J was trimmed by 6 bases and V by 0 bases; bases with no gene match: 3. The CDR3 loop reads CACDTLGDTLDTRQMFF. For the CDR3, the DNA is TGTGCCTGTGACACCCTGGGGGATACCTTGGACACCCGACAGATGTTTTTC.

For this clone: At one end, the junction sequence differs from germline, possibly due to a read error. The chain links TRDV2 to TRDJ3, with TRDD3 identical over 13 bases. Germline assignment: CDR1 GEAIGNYY and CDR2 EKD. The CDR3 runs 20 residues. CDR3 sequence: CARDKILGDTRIWDTRQMFF. DNA of the CDR3: TGTGCCCGTGACAAAATACTGGGGGATACGCGTATCTGGGACACCCGACAGATGTTTTTC.

Concerning this clone itself: Additional DNA sequences in this sample encode the identical CDR3. The rearrangement joins TRDV2 to TRDJ3, with TRDD3 identical over 7 bases. The CDR3 has 20 residues. Germline trimming cut 0 bases from V and 0 bases from J; bases unmatched to any gene: 10. The germline gives CDR1 GEAIGNYY, CDR2 EKD. The CDR3 sequence: CACDTGFWGYSSWDTRQMFF. CDR3 DNA sequence: TGTGCCTGTGACACCGGCTTCTGGGGGTACAGCTCCTGGGACACCCGACAGATGTTTTTC.

This clone was recorded a few times. TCRdb's entry gives the protein of a much larger clone, which mismatches this DNA's translation at residue 7, likely from a read error; the protein reported here is translated from the DNA. The sample carries other DNA sequences with the same CDR3. J is TRDJ3 and V is TRDV2; a possible D gene is TRDD3 (6 bases). The CDR3 loop spans 17 amino acids. The germline CDR1 and CDR2 sequences are GEAIGNYY and EKD. V gave up 1 base and J gave up 2 bases, with 11 bases separating them. CDR3 DNA sequence: TGTGCCTGTGACACACTGAGGGATACCTGGGACACCCGACAGATGTTTTTC. This gives the protein CACDTLRDTWDTRQMFF.

This clone was found a few times. This could be a read error, since a much larger clone is one nucleotide away. The chain carries TRDV2 and TRDJ3; 11 nucleotides line up with TRDD3. J gave up 0 bases and V 1 base, and 7 bases lay outside the gene matches. This CDR3 contains 20 residues. The V gene's germline CDR1 is GEAIGNYY and CDR2 EKD. In DNA form, the CDR3 reads TGTGCCTGTGACACGCTGGGGGATACCTCGAGCTCCTGGGACACCCGACAGATGTTTTTC. Translating it yields CACDTLGDTSSSWDTRQMFF.

This clone has a handful of counts. Germline and junction disagree at one end, which may indicate a read error. V gene TRDV2 combines with J gene TRDJ2; D is perhaps TRDD3 (6 bases). CDR1 and CDR2 from the germline V gene are GEAIGNYY and EKD. The CDR3 extends over 16 amino acids. The CDR3: CACERLGGALTAQLFF. The CDR3, as DNA: TGTGCCTGTGAACGTTTGGGGGGAGCTTTGACAGCCCAACTCTTCTTT.

This clone was seen more than once but under ten times. This sample also contains other DNA sequences that code for the same CDR3. The chain employs TRDV2 and TRDJ3; D perhaps matches TRDD3 (5 bases). V was clipped by 0 bases and J by 0 bases, with 8 bases between them. In germline, CDR1 is GEAIGNYY, CDR2 EKD. This CDR3 contains 17 residues. CDR3 sequence: CACDTVWGSWDTRQMFF. The CDR3 DNA is TGTGCCTGTGACACCGTTTGGGGCTCCTGGGACACCCGACAGATGTTTTTC.

The rearrangement links TRDV3 to TRDJ1, with a possible D match to TRDD3 (6 bases). Trimming stripped 3 bases from V and 3 bases from J, with 29 bases between. The germline CDR1 and CDR2 sequences are TVYSNPD and GDNSRS (reference sequence). The CDR3 loop spans 18 amino acids. The CDR3 here is CAFPKTDYDLWIPDKLIF. The CDR3 DNA reads as TGTGCCTTCCCCAAGACCGACTACGACCTGTGGATACCCGATAAACTCATCTTT.

This clone appeared a few times. The chain carries TRDV2 and TRDJ3, with a possible D match to TRDD3 (6 bases). Trimming took off 1 base at V and 0 bases at J, with 15 bases between the two ends. Germline V gives CDR1 GEAIGNYY, CDR2 EKD. This CDR3 is 19 amino acids long. In nucleotides, the CDR3 is TGTGCCTGTGACACATGGGGGGTAAAGCCCTCCTGGGACACCCGACAGATGTTTTTC. This codes for CACDTWGVKPSWDTRQMFF.

This clone was recorded a few times. V and J are TRDV2 and TRDJ3; D is uncertain. Germline CDR1 and CDR2: GEAIGNYY and EKD. V was clipped by 1 base and J by 0 bases, with 15 bases between them. This CDR3 comprises 19 residues. The CDR3 reads CACDTSLGGSSWDTRQMFF. The CDR3 DNA sequence: TGTGCCTGTGACACGTCGTTGGGAGGCAGCTCCTGGGACACCCGACAGATGTTTTTC.